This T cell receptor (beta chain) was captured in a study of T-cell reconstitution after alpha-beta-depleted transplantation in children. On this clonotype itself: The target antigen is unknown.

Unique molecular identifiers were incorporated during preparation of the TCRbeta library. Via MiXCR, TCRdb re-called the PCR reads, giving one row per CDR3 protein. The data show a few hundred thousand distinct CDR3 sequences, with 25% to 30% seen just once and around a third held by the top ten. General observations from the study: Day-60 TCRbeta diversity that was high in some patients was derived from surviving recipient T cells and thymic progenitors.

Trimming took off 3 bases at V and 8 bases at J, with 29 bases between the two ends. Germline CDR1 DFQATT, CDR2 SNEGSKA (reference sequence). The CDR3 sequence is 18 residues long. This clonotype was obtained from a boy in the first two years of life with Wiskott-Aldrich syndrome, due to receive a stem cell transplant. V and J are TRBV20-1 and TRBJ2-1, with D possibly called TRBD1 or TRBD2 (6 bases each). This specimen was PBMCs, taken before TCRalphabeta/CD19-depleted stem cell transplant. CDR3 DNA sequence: TGCAGTGCTAGTTCGGCCGGAGGGGGAGCCGGTTTTGCTGATGAGCAGTTCTTC. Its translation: CSASSAGGGAGFADEQFF.